This is a list of T cell receptor beta chains from one sample in a study of PD-L1 blockade in urothelial cancer. Clones were sequenced by immunoSEQ multiplex PCR, and TCRdb holds only the in-frame ones, with some missing. The sample has some 87,000 clones; roughly 87% are singletons. The starting material was PBMCs, obtained around atezolizumab (anti-PD-L1) treatment. The receptors originated from a man aged 60 to 75 with urothelial cancer. The CDR3 runs from the conserved cysteine through the conserved F or W. A D gene is named only where the DNA matches it firmly. Clone size, where shown, is once, few, many, or a class for clones that have expanded.

D	size	length	V	J	CDR3	DNA
.	.	14	TRBV6-1	TRBJ1-1	CASSLRHGDTEAFF	TGTGCCAGCTCATTACGACACGGGGACACTGAAGCTTTCTTT
TRBD1	once	14	TRBV29-1	TRBJ2-1	CSVRTGGSYNEQFF	TGCAGCGTTAGGACAGGGGGCTCCTACAATGAGCAGTTCTTC
TRBD1	few	15	TRBV7-9	TRBJ2-2	CASSPGTGFTGELFF	TGTGCCAGCAGCCCGGGGACAGGGTTCACCGGGGAGCTGTTTTTT
TRBD1	.	15	TRBV7-6	TRBJ1-1	CASSVTGTGGTEAFF	TGTGCCAGCAGCGTAACCGGGACAGGGGGCACTGAAGCTTTCTTT
.	.	14	TRBV19	TRBJ1-5	CASSTRRSNQPQHF	TGTGCCAGTAGCACAAGAAGAAGCAATCAGCCCCAGCATTTT
.	.	15	TRBV2	TRBJ1-6	CASRAGNLGNSPLHF	TGTGCCAGCAGGGCGGGAAACCTGGGGAATTCACCCCTCCACTTT
TRBD1	.	15	TRBV28	TRBJ1-5	CASSFWTGSGQPQHF	TGTGCCAGCAGTTTCTGGACAGGGTCCGGTCAGCCCCAGCATTTT
TRBD1	.	15	TRBV7-2	TRBJ2-7	CASSFTTGITYEQYF	TGTGCCAGCAGCTTTACGACAGGGATAACCTACGAGCAGTACTTC
.	.	13	TRBV5-1	TRBJ1-4	CASRTSQAEKLFF	TGCGCCAGCAGAACTTCACAGGCTGAAAAACTGTTTTTT
TRBD1	once	15	TRBV5-1	TRBJ1-2	CASSLGDRGGGGYTF	TGCGCCAGCAGCTTGGGAGACAGGGGCGGAGGTGGCTACACCTTC
.	.	16	TRBV5-4	TRBJ1-3	CASSLGWPGNGNTIYF	TGTGCCAGCAGCTTGGGTTGGCCGGGGAACGGAAACACCATATATTTT
.	once	15	TRBV5-4	TRBJ2-7	CASSLRTGGMDEQYF	TGTGCCAGCAGCTTACGGACTGGCGGGATGGACGAGCAGTACTTC
.	.	15	TRBV10-3	TRBJ2-1	CAIGGLTSSYNEQFF	TGTGCCATCGGGGGACTTACGAGCTCCTACAATGAGCAGTTCTTC
TRBD1	.	17	TRBV5-1	TRBJ1-3	CASSRGTVTSSGNTIYF	TGCGCCAGCAGCCGGGGGACAGTGACTAGCTCTGGAAACACCATATATTTT
TRBD1	.	15	TRBV4-2	TRBJ2-4	CASSQAAGTVNIQYF	TGTGCCAGCAGCCAAGCAGCCGGGACAGTGAACATTCAGTACTTC
.	.	16	TRBV4-2	TRBJ2-7	CASSQLWSESTYEQYF	TGTGCCAGCAGCCAACTCTGGAGCGAAAGTACCTACGAGCAGTACTTC
.	.	14	TRBV7-3	TRBJ2-2	CASSPPASTGELFF	TGTGCCAGCAGCCCCCCCGCCAGCACCGGGGAGCTGTTTTTT
.	.	15	TRBV6-4	TRBJ2-3	CASSVSGSSTDTQYF	TGTGCCAGCAGCGTTAGCGGTTCTAGCACAGATACGCAGTATTTT
TRBD1	.	16	TRBV30	TRBJ1-2	CAWTYPGTDPGYGYTF	TGTGCCTGGACCTACCCGGGGACAGACCCAGGCTATGGCTACACCTTC
.	.	14	TRBV28	TRBJ2-4	CASSFSDGRNIQYF	TGTGCCAGCAGTTTTTCCGACGGGAGAAACATTCAGTACTTC
.	.	13	TRBV30	TRBJ1-4	CAWSVLGAEKLFF	TGTGCCTGGAGTGTACTGGGGGCTGAAAAACTGTTTTTT
.	.	15	TRBV19	TRBJ1-4	CASSTGGGTNEKLFF	TGTGCCAGTAGTACCGGGGGTGGAACTAATGAAAAACTGTTTTTT
.	few	13	TRBV5-6	TRBJ1-1	CASSFGGRTEAFF	TGTGCCAGCAGCTTTGGCGGTAGGACTGAAGCTTTCTTT
.	.	15	TRBV6-1	TRBJ1-5	CASSGGSAINQPQHF	TGTGCCAGCAGTGGAGGGAGTGCTATCAATCAGCCCCAGCATTTT
.	.	15	TRBV9	TRBJ2-3	CASSVPQGSTDTQYF	TGTGCCAGCAGCGTCCCCCAGGGTAGCACAGATACGCAGTATTTT
TRBD1	.	18	TRBV23-1	TRBJ2-7	CASSQNFHRDRSCYEQYF	TGCGCCAGCAGTCAAAACTTCCATAGGGACAGATCGTGCTACGAGCAGTACTTC
.	.	14	TRBV27	TRBJ1-2	CASGRRADYYGYTF	TGTGCCAGCGGCCGAAGAGCAGACTACTATGGCTACACCTTC
TRBD1	.	14	TRBV5-4	TRBJ2-7	CASSLGQGRDEQYF	TGTGCCAGCAGCTTGGGACAGGGTAGGGACGAGCAGTACTTC
TRBD1	.	14	TRBV18	TRBJ1-4	CASSPGQGDEKLFF	TGTGCCAGCTCACCGGGACAGGGTGATGAAAAACTGTTTTTT
.	.	15	TRBV6-1	TRBJ2-5	CASSDGFSTGETQYF	TGTGCCAGCAGTGATGGTTTCTCCACGGGAGAGACCCAGTACTTC
.	once	16	TRBV4-3	TRBJ1-1	CASSQDRHASNTEAFF	TGCGCCAGCAGCCAAGATCGACACGCATCGAACACTGAAGCTTTCTTT
.	medium-sized	14	TRBV19	TRBJ1-6	CASSPGTHNSPLHF	TGTGCCAGTAGTCCAGGGACTCACAATTCACCCCTCCACTTT
.	few	17	TRBV5-1	TRBJ1-1	CASSLGGELLMNTEAFF	TGCGCCAGCAGCTTGGGCGGAGAACTACTTATGAACACTGAAGCTTTCTTT
.	.	13	TRBV19	TRBJ1-1	CASSAGWGTEAFF	TGTGCCAGTAGTGCGGGGTGGGGCACTGAAGCTTTCTTT
.	few	15	TRBV7-2	TRBJ1-2	CASSSQASLPDGYTF	TGTGCCAGCAGCTCACAGGCGTCCTTACCGGATGGCTACACCTTC
.	.	12	TRBV29-1	TRBJ2-5	CSVSGKEETQYF	TGCAGCGTTTCAGGGAAGGAGGAGACCCAGTACTTC
.	.	14	TRBV9	TRBJ2-3	CASSVLGEPDTQYF	TGTGCCAGCAGCGTACTGGGAGAGCCAGATACGCAGTATTTT
TRBD2	.	13	TRBV9	TRBJ2-7	CASSGGGAYEQYF	TGTGCCAGCAGCGGGGGGGGAGCCTACGAGCAGTACTTC
TRBD1	.	16	TRBV6-1	TRBJ2-7	CASSEDPGTGFDEQYF	TGTGCCAGCAGTGAGGACCCCGGGACAGGGTTCGACGAGCAGTACTTC
TRBD1	once	14	TRBV5-4	TRBJ1-2	CASSLLGQTYGYTF	TGTGCCAGCAGCCTACTGGGACAGACCTATGGCTACACCTTC
TRBD2	.	16	TRBV11-2	TRBJ2-1	CASSLAGGSSYNEQFF	TGTGCCAGCAGCTTAGCCGGCGGGAGCTCCTACAATGAGCAGTTCTTC
.	.	13	TRBV30	TRBJ2-5	CAWSVKGAETQYF	TGTGCCTGGAGTGTAAAGGGAGCAGAGACCCAGTACTTC
TRBD2	.	13	TRBV6-1	TRBJ2-5	CASRVGRKETQYF	TGTGCCAGCAGGGTCGGGAGGAAAGAGACCCAGTACTTC
TRBD1	.	14	TRBV30	TRBJ1-2	CAWPPLQGTYGYTF	TGTGCCTGGCCCCCATTACAGGGGACCTATGGCTACACCTTC
.	.	14	TRBV6-5	TRBJ1-1	CASSYAGAFTEAFF	TGTGCCAGCAGTTACGCAGGGGCGTTCACTGAAGCTTTCTTT
.	.	15	TRBV28	TRBJ2-4	CASSSGLLAKNIQYF	TGTGCCAGCAGTTCCGGACTCCTAGCCAAAAACATTCAGTACTTC
.	.	14	TRBV9	TRBJ2-7	CASSVGGEVYEQYF	TGTGCCAGCAGCGTAGGGGGAGAAGTATACGAGCAGTACTTC
.	.	13	TRBV11-2	TRBJ2-1	CATADRRLGEQFF	TGTGCCACCGCAGACAGGCGGTTGGGTGAGCAGTTCTTC
.	.	15	TRBV7-3	TRBJ2-2	CASSPGSGRTGELFF	TGTGCCAGCAGCCCCGGGTCGGGGAGGACCGGGGAGCTGTTTTTT
TRBD1	.	16	TRBV27	TRBJ1-3	CASSLDGTVSGNTIYF	TGTGCCAGCAGTTTGGACGGGACAGTCTCTGGAAACACCATATATTTT
TRBD1	once	13	TRBV2	TRBJ2-2	CARRTGDTGELFF	TGTGCCCGTAGGACAGGGGACACCGGGGAGCTGTTTTTT
TRBD1	.	14	TRBV29-1	TRBJ1-1	CSALFPGQGAGAFF	TGCAGCGCACTCTTCCCGGGGCAGGGGGCAGGGGCTTTCTTT
TRBD1	.	15	TRBV5-1	TRBJ1-2	CASSVDRVGSYGYTF	TGCGCCAGCAGCGTGGACAGGGTTGGATCTTATGGCTACACCTTC
.	.	14	TRBV7-7	TRBJ2-5	CASSQGSGRETQYF	TGTGCCAGCAGCCAGGGGTCGGGGAGAGAGACCCAGTACTTC
TRBD2	.	16	TRBV13	TRBJ2-1	CASSLSSGGALNEQFF	TGTGCCAGCAGCCTTTCTAGCGGGGGGGCCTTGAATGAGCAGTTCTTC
.	once	15	TRBV10-3	TRBJ2-3	CAISVGGRSTDTQYF	TGTGCCATCAGTGTCGGTGGGCGTAGCACAGATACGCAGTATTTT
TRBD1	once	14	TRBV15	TRBJ1-1	CATTGGYRPFEAFF	TGTGCCACCACAGGGGGTTACCGCCCTTTTGAAGCTTTCTTT
.	.	18	TRBV6-4	TRBJ2-1	CASSGSGPDLSSYNEQFF	TGTGCCAGCAGTGGTAGTGGGCCAGACCTAAGCTCCTACAATGAGCAGTTCTTC
TRBD1	.	18	TRBV5-1	TRBJ1-6	CASSLGDRTSSYNSPLHF	TGCGCCAGCAGCCTAGGGGACAGGACGAGCTCCTATAATTCACCCCTCCACTTT